This T cell receptor (beta chain) was sequenced in a study of blood T cell repertoires in COVID-19. This clone came up once. Sequencing used immunoSEQ multiplex PCR; TCRdb keeps in-frame clones, though not all of them. The sample lists under 60,000 clones, around four fifths occurring once. Trimming took 5 bases from V and 8 from J, leaving 12 bases between them. CDR3 length: 13 residues. In germline, CDR1 is MNHNY, CDR2 SVGAGI (reference sequence). The rearrangement links TRBV6-6 to TRBJ1-4, with D unresolved. Input material: peripheral blood. This clonotype originated in a man aged 30-40 years with COVID-19, enrolled during active disease. In nucleotides, the CDR3 is TGTGCCAGCAGTCTCCGGGTCTGGGAAAAACTGTTTTTT. Amino acids: CASSLRVWEKLFF.